This T cell receptor (beta chain) was sequenced during a study of PD-1 blockade in classical Hodgkin lymphoma. Whole-study findings and limits: At baseline, newly diagnosed patients reportedly showed less TCR diversity than healthy donors. Complete responders showed a baseline diversity that resembled the diversity of newly diagnosed patients. Repertoire difference causes, possibly disease activity or prior therapy, remain undefined. By C4D1 there was a significant rise in CD4+ TCR diversity but not in CD8+ TCR diversity.

This clone was picked up one time. The antigen is undetermined. Every patient was affected by relapse after autologous stem cell transplantation, while exposure to brentuximab vedotin was not uniform. V lost 10 bases and J 3 bases, leaving 13 bases between the germline ends. This CDR3 region has 14 residues. In germline, CDR1 is MGHDK, CDR2 SYGVNS. Profiling relied on immunoSEQ multiplex PCR, and the TCRdb table lists in-frame clones only, not all of them. The top ten clones hold approximately 20% of a sample with about 41,000 clones, roughly 70% of them seen once. This clonotype was obtained from a human donor with classical Hodgkin lymphoma. Specimen: peripheral blood mononuclear cells (PBMCs), collected at baseline. This rearrangement joins TRBV25-1 to TRBJ1-6; TRBD1 is a possible D gene (6 bases). The CDR3 nucleotides read TGTGCCACCTCGGAAGGGGGCTATAATTCACCCCTCCACTTT. The encoded protein is CATSEGGYNSPLHF. Based on the CDR3 plus reference TRBV25-1 and TRBJ1-6, the full variable domain is EADIYQTPRYLVIGTGKKITLECSQTMGHDKMYWYQQDPGMELHLIHYSYGVNSTEKGDLSSESTVSRIRTEHFPLTLESARPSHTSQYLCATSEGGYNSPLHFGNGTRLTVT.